Presented here are 7 T cell receptor beta chains from one specimen sequenced in a study of technical replicates of blood from several donors. Sequencing was performed with immunoSEQ multiplex PCR; in TCRdb, only in-frame clones are kept and a portion is missing. The sample lists some 50,000 clones, 94% occurring once. The sequenced sample consisted of T cells isolated from PBMCs. The source is a human donor in good health.

The chain combines TRBV11-2 with TRBJ1-1; D not resolved. This CDR3 comprises 13 residues. CDR1 and CDR2 (germline): SGHAT, FQNNGV. Trimming stripped 3 bases from V and 4 bases from J, with 9 bases between. CDR3 sequence: CASSFQGSTEAFF. CDR3 nucleotide sequence: TGTGCCAGCAGCTTTCAAGGGAGCACTGAAGCTTTCTTT.

The chain has TRBV9 and TRBJ2-5; 10 bases are a match to TRBD2. Germline V gene sequence: CDR1 SGDLS, CDR2 YYNGEE. This CDR3 region has 16 residues. The V and J ends lost 0 bases and 10 bases, in that order; junction bases with no gene match: 12. The CDR3 spells CASSVAISGGPGLQYF. The CDR3 coding sequence is TGTGCCAGCAGCGTAGCGATTAGCGGGGGGCCGGGTCTCCAGTACTTC.

The rearrangement joins TRBV5-1 to TRBJ1-5; 9 bases are shared with TRBD1. Per germline, CDR1 SGHRS and CDR2 YFSETQ. The CDR3 contains 15 residues. Trimming removed 4 bases from V and 7 bases from J; junction bases left unmatched: 9. The CDR3 DNA sequence: TGCGCCAGCAGCGAGACAGGGGGTCGGAGGCAGCCCCAGCATTTT. It translates to CASSETGGRRQPQHF.

The J gene is TRBJ2-1, the V gene TRBV29-1, with TRBD2 matching 8 bases. CDR1 is SQVTM and CDR2 is ANQGSEA in the germline V gene. J lost 7 bases, V lost 7 bases, and 9 bases had no gene match. The CDR3 has 13 residues. The CDR3 protein is CSAWRGRTNEQFF. The CDR3 coding sequence is TGCAGCGCCTGGCGCGGGAGGACGAATGAGCAGTTCTTC.

The chain couples TRBV5-1 to TRBJ2-7; the D gene is possibly TRBD1 (7 bases). CDR3 length: 15 amino acids. CDR1 SGHRS and CDR2 YFSETQ come from the germline V gene. The ends were cut back, 0 bases at V and 5 bases at J, with 15 bases in the middle. DNA of the CDR3: TGCGCCAGCAGCTTGGATGAGGCAGGGGGGAACGAGCAGTACTTC. This translates into CASSLDEAGGNEQYF.

The chain employs TRBV7-9 and TRBJ1-1; a weak D match, TRBD1 (5 bases). The CDR3 length is 13 residues. Germline-derived CDR1 and CDR2 are SEHNR and FQNEAQ (reference sequence). The V end was cut by 5 bases, the J end by 7 bases, with 14 bases between. The CDR3 protein is CASSAGLSFEAFF. CDR3 nucleotides: TGTGCCAGCAGCGCGGGACTGTCCTTTGAAGCTTTCTTT.

This clone came up once. The V gene is TRBV5-1, the J gene TRBJ1-3; 9 bases match TRBD1. V shed 2 bases and J 4 bases; nucleotides not matched to a gene: 7. This CDR3 is 16 amino acids long. Germline-derived CDR1 and CDR2 are SGHRS and YFSETQ. CDR3 amino acids: CASSFSTGGSGNTIYF. The CDR3 DNA reads TGCGCCAGCAGCTTTTCAACAGGGGGCTCGGGAAACACCATATATTTT.